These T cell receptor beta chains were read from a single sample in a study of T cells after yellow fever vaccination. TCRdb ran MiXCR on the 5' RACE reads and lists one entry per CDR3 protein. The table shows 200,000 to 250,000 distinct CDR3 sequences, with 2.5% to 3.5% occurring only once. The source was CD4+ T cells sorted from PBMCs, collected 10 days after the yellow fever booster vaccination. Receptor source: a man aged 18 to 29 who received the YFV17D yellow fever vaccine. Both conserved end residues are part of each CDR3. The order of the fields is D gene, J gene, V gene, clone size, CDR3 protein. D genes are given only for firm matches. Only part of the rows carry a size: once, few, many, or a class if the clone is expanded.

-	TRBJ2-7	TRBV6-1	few	CASSPGGTQSYEQYF
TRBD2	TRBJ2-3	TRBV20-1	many	CSARGLLAGTTDTQYF
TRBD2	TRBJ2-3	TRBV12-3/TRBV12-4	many	CASRPLAGTSVSDTQYF
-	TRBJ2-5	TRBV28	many	CASSFWRIRGTQYF
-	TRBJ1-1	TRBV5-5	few	CASRTLGSMNTEAFF
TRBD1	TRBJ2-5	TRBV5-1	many	CASSEGGRETQYF
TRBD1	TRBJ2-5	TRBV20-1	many	CSAMIGTGPRETQYF
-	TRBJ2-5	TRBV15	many	CATGRRQGETQYF
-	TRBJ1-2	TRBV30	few	CAWSVGGYGYTF
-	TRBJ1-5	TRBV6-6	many	CASSLQDSNQPQHF
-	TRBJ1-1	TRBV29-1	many	CSVVARGSSEAFF
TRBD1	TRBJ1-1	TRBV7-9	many	CASSPRQGGTEAFF
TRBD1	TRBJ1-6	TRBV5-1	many	CASSLDRGNSPLHF
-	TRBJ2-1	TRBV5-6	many	CASSFGESYNEQFF
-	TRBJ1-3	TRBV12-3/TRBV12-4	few	CASTKKSNTIYF
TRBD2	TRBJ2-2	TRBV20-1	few	CSARDTSGANTGELFF
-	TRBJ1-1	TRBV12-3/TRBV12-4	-	CASSLTVWTEAFF
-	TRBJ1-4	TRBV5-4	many	CASSLDNLGGEKLFF
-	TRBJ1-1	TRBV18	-	CASRSDATGEAFF
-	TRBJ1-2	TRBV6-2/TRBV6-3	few	CASSPRDIGYGYTF
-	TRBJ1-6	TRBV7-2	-	CASSLDWGKRAPLHF
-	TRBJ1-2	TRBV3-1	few	CASSPDMGDYGYTF
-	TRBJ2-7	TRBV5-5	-	CASSLRAESYEQYF
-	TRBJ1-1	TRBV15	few	CATSRDTGEQIF
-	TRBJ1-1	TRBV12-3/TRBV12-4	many	CASSRGSNTEAFF
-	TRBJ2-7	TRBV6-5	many	CASSYSGEITYEQYF
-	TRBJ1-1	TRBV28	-	CASSLSTAGTEAFF
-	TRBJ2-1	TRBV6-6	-	CASSGDLAGNEQFF
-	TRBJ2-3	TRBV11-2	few	CASSPPFWGDTQYF